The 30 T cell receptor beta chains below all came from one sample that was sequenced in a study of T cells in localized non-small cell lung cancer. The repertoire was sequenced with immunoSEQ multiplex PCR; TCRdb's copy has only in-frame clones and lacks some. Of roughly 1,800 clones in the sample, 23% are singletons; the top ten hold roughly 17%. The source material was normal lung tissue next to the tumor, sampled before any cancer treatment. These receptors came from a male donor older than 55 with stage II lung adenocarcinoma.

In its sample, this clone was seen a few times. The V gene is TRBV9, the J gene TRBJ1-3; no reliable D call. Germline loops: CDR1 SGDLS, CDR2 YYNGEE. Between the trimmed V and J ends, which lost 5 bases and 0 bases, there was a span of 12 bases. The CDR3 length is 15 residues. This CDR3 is CASSPAEGSGNTIYF. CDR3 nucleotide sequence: TGTGCCAGCAGTCCTGCTGAGGGCTCTGGAAACACCATATATTTT.

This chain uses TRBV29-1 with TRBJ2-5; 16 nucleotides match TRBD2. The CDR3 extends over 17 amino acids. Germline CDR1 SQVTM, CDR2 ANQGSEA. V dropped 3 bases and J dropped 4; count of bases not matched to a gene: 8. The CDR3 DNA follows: TGCAGCGTTGAGGGGACTAGCGGGAGGGCCCGGGGAGAGACCCAGTACTTC. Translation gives CSVEGTSGRARGETQYF.

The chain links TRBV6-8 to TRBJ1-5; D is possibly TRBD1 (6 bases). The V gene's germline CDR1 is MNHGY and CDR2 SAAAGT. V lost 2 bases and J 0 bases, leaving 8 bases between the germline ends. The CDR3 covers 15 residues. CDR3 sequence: CASSYQGFSNQPQHF. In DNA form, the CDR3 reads TGTGCCAGCAGTTACCAGGGGTTTAGCAATCAGCCCCAGCATTTT.

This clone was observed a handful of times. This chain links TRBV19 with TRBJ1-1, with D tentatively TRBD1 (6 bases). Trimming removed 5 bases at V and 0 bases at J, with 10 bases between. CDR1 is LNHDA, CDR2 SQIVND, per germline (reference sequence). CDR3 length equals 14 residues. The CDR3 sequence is CASSQGTLNTEAFF. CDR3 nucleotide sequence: TGTGCCAGTAGTCAGGGGACTCTGAACACTGAAGCTTTCTTT.

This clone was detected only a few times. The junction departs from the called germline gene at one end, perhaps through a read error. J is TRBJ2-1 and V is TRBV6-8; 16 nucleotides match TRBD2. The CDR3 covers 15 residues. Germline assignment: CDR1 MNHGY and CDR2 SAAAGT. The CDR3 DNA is TGTGCCATCAGTGGGGTGGGACTAGCGGGAGGGCAGCAGTTCTTC. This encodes CAISGVGLAGGQQFF.

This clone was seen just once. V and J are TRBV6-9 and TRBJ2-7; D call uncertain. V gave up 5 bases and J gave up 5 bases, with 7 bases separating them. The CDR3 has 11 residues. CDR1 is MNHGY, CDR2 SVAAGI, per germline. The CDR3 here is CASSDLNEQYF. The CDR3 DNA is TGTGCCAGCAGTGACCTGAACGAGCAGTACTTC.

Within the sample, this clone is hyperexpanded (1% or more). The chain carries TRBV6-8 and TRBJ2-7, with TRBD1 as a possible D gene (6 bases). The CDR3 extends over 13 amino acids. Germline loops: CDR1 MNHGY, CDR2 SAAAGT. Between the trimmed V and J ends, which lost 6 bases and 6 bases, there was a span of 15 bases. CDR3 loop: CASSRTTGSEQYF. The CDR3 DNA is TGTGCCAGCAGCCGGACCACAGGGTCCGAGCAGTACTTC.

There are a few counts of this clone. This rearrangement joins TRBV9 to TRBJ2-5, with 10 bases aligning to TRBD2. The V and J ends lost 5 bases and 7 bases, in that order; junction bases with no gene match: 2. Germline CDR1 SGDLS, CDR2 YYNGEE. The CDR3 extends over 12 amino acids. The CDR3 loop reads CASRGTSATQYF. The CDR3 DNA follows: TGTGCCAGCAGAGGGACTAGCGCGACCCAGTACTTC.

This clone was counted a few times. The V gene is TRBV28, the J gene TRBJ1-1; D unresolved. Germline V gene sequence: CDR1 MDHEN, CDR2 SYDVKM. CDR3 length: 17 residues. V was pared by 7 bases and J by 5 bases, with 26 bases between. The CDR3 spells CASNPFPYPRSGTEAFF. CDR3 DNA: TGTGCCAGCAATCCCTTTCCCTACCCGCGAAGTGGAACTGAAGCTTTCTTT. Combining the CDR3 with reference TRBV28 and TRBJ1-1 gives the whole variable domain DVKVTQSSRYLVKRTGEKVFLECVQDMDHENMFWYRQDPGLGLRLIYFSYDVKMKEKGDIPEGYSVSREKKERFSLILESASTNQTSMYLCASNPFPYPRSGTEAFFGQGTRLTVV.

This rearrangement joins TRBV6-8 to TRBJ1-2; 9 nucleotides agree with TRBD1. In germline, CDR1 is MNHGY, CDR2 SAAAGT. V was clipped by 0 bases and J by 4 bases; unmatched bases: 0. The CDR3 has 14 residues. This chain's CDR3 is CASSYSTGGYGYTF. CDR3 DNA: TGTGCCAGCAGTTACTCGACAGGGGGCTATGGCTACACCTTC.

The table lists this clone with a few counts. CDR3 in DNA: TGTGCCAGCAGCGTAGGGGGCGGGAGCGGAACAGATACGCAGTATTTT. As protein: CASSVGGGSGTDTQYF. The V call is TRBV2, the J call TRBJ2-3; either TRBD1 or TRBD2 may supply D (7 bases each). The V end lost 6 bases, the J end lost 3 bases, and 19 bases lay between the germline ends. The length of the CDR3 is 16 residues. Germline assignment: CDR1 SNHLY and CDR2 FYNNEI.

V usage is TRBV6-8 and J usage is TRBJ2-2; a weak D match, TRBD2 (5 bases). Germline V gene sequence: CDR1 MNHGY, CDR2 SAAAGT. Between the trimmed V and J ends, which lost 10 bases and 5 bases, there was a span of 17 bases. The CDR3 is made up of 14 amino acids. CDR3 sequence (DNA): TGTGCCATCAAACTAGGACTCGGGACCGGGGAGCTGTTTTTT. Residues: CAIKLGLGTGELFF.

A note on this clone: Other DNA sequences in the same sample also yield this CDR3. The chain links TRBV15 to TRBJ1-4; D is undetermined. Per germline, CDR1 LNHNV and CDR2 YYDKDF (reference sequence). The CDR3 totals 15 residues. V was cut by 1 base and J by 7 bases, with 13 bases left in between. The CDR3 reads CATSRGGLGGEKLFF. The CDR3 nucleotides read TGTGCCACCAGCAGAGGGGGTTTGGGTGGTGAAAAACTGTTTTTT.

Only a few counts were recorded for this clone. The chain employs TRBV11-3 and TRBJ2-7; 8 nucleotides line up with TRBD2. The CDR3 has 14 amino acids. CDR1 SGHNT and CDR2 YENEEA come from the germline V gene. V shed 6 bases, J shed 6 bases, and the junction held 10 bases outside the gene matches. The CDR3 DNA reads TGTGCCAGCAGGCCGGGACTAGACTCCCTCGAGCAGTACTTC. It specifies CASRPGLDSLEQYF.

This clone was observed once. In DNA form, the CDR3 reads TGTGCCAGTAGGGGGTCGGCAACCTCCTACGAGCAGTACTTC. This translates into CASRGSATSYEQYF. V usage is TRBV19 and J usage is TRBJ2-7; no reliable D call. This CDR3 is 14 amino acids long. CDR1 is LNHDA and CDR2 is SQIVND in the germline V gene (reference sequence). The V end was cut by 6 bases, the J end by 0 bases, with 12 bases between. Filled out from reference TRBV19 and TRBJ2-7, the complete variable domain reads DGGITQSPKYLFRKEGQNVTLSCEQNLNHDAMYWYRQDPGQGLRLIYYSQIVNDFQKGDIAEGYSVSREKKESFPLTVTSAQKNPTAFYLCASRGSATSYEQYFGPGTRLTVT.

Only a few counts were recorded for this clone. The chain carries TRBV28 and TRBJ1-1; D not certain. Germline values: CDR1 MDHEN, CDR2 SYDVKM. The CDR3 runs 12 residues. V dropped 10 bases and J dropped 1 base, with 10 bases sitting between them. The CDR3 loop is CATVTANTEAFF. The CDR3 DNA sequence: TGTGCCACCGTAACAGCGAACACTGAAGCTTTCTTT.

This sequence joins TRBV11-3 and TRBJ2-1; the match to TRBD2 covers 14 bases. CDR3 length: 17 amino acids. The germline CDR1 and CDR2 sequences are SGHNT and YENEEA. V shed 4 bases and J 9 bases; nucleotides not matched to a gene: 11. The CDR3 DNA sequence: TGTGCCAGCAGCTCCTCCGGGACTAGCGGGAGTTATACTGAGCAGTTCTTC. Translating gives CASSSSGTSGSYTEQFF.

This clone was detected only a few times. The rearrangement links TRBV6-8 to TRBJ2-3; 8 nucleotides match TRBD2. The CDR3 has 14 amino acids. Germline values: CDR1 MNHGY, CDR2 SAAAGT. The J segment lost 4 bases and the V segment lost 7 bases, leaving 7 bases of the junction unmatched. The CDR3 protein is CASTLGGGPDTQYF. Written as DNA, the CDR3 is TGTGCCAGCACTTTGGGCGGGGGGCCAGATACGCAGTATTTT.

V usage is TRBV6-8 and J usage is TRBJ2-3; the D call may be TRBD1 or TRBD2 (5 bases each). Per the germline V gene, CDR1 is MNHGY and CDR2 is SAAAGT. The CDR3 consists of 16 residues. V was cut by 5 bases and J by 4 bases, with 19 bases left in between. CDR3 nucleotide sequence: TGTGCCAGCAGTCAAGGGACCCTCTGGGGAGCAGATACGCAGTATTTT. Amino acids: CASSQGTLWGADTQYF.

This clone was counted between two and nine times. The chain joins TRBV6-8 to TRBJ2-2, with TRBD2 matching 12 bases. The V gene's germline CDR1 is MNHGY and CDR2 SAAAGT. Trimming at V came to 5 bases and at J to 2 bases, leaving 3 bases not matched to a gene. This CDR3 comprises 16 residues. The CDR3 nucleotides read TGTGCCAGCAGTCGACTAGCGGGAGACAACACCGGGGAGCTGTTTTTT. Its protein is CASSRLAGDNTGELFF.

CDR3 in DNA: TGTGCCACCAGCAGAGGGTCAGGCGATGAAAAACTGTTTTTT. Translating it yields CATSRGSGDEKLFF. The chain is built from TRBV15 and TRBJ1-4, with no clear D. The CDR3 length is 14 residues. Germline V gene data show CDR1 as LNHNV and CDR2 as YYDKDF (reference sequence). The V end lost 1 base, the J end lost 6 bases, and 9 bases lay between the germline ends.

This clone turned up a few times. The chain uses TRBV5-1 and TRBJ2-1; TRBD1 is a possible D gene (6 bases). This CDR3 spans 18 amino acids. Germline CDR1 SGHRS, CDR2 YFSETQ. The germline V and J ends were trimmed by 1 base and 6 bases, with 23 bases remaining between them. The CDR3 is CASSLIRTGRLTSNEQFF. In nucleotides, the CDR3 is TGCGCCAGCAGCTTGATCAGAACAGGGCGTCTAACTTCCAATGAGCAGTTCTTC.

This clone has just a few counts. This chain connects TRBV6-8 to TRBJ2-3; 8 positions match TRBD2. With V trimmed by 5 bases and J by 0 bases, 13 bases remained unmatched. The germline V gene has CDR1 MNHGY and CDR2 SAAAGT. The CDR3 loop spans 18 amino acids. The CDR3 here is CASSTTSGVGTSTDTQYF. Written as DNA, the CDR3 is TGTGCCAGCAGTACTACTAGCGGAGTTGGGACTAGCACAGATACGCAGTATTTT.

The chain's CDR3 is CASSHRMAGNQPQHF. The DNA of the CDR3 is TGTGCCAGCAGCCACCGGATGGCAGGCAATCAGCCCCAGCATTTT. The genes are TRBV28 and TRBJ1-5, with no clear D. The CDR3 runs 15 residues. Trimming left V 6 bases short and J 2 bases short, with 14 bases between. Germline CDR1 and CDR2: MDHEN and SYDVKM.

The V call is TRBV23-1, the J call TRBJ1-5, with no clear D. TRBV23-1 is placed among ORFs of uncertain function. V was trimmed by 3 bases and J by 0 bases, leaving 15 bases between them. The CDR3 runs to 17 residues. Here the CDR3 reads CASSQGRAKYSNQPQHF. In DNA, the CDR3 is TGCGCCAGCAGTCAGGGGAGGGCCAAATATAGCAATCAGCCCCAGCATTTT.

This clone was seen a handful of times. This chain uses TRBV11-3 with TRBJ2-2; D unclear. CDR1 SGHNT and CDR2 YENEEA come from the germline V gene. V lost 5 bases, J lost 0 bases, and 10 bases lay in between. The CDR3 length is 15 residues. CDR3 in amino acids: CASSPRVANTGELFF. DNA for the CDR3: TGTGCCAGCAGCCCACGGGTCGCGAACACCGGGGAGCTGTTTTTT.

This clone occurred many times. Written as DNA, the CDR3 is TGTGCCAGCAGCACGGACAGCTCCTACAATGAGCAGTTCTTC. It yields the protein CASSTDSSYNEQFF. This chain connects TRBV11-3 to TRBJ2-1, with D possibly TRBD1 on 6 matching bases. Trimming cost V 5 bases and J 0 bases, with 8 bases left between them. CDR3 length: 14 residues. Looked up from germline, CDR1 is SGHNT and CDR2 is YENEEA. Combining the CDR3 with reference TRBV11-3 and TRBJ2-1 gives the whole variable domain EAGVVQSPRYKIIEKKQPVAFWCNPISGHNTLYWYLQNLGQGPELLIRYENEEAVDDSQLPKDRFSAERLKGVDSTLKIQPAELGDSAVYLCASSTDSSYNEQFFGPGTRLTVL.

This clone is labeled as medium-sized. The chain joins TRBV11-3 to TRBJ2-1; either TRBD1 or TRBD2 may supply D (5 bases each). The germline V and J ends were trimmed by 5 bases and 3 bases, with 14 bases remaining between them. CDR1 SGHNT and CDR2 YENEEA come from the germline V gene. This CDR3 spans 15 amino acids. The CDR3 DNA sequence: TGTGCCAGCAGCCGTCCCCGGGGCCTCTACAATGAGCAGTTCTTC. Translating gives CASSRPRGLYNEQFF.

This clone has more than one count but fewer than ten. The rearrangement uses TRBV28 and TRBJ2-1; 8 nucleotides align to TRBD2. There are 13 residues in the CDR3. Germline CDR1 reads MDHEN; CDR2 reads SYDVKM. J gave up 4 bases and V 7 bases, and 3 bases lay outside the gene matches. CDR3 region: CASTPGGYNEQFF. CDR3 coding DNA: TGTGCCAGCACTCCGGGAGGGTACAATGAGCAGTTCTTC.

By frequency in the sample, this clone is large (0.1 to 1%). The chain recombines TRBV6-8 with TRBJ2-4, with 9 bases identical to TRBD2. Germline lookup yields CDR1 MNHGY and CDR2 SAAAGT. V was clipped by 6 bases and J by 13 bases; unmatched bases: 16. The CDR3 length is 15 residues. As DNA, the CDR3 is TGTGCCAGCAGACCGGGACTAGCCGCCTCCGTGGGACAGTACTTC. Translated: CASRPGLAASVGQYF.